This is a list of T cell receptor beta chains from one sample in a study of control samples from healthy donors and cancer patients. Sequencing was performed with immunoSEQ multiplex PCR; in TCRdb, only in-frame clones are kept and a portion is missing. The table shows about 84,000 clones, with approximately 82% occurring only once. The material sequenced was PBMCs. These receptors were collected from a man aged 55 to 70 with head and neck cancer. CDR3s include the opening cysteine and the closing phenylalanine or tryptophan. The D gene is left open where the match is weak. Where a row states a size, it is once, few, many or the class of an expanded clone; other rows omit it.

>-|TRBJ1-1|-|TRBV19
CASKQTDRRNTEAFF
TGTGCCAGTAAACAAACCGACAGGAGGAACACTGAAGCTTTCTTT
>-|TRBJ1-3|few|TRBV6-5
CASSLRSATIYF
TGTGCCAGCAGCCTAAGAAGCGCCACCATATATTTT
>TRBD1|TRBJ2-7|-|TRBV19
CASSNIAGGAVTYEQYF
TGTGCCAGTAGTAATATTGCAGGGGGCGCGGTAACCTACGAGCAGTACTTC
>TRBD2|TRBJ2-7|once|TRBV19
CASSPGGGLSYEQYF
TGTGCCAGTAGCCCCGGGGGGGGCCTCTCCTACGAGCAGTACTTC
>TRBD1|TRBJ2-3|-|TRBV24-1
CATSDLGQGTDTQYF
TGTGCCACCAGTGATCTTGGACAGGGAACAGATACGCAGTATTTT
>-|TRBJ2-6|-|TRBV23-1
CASSHLRGRAAGANVLTF
TGCGCCAGCAGTCATCTGAGGGGCAGGGCAGCAGGGGCCAACGTCCTGACTTTC
>TRBD1|TRBJ2-1|-|TRBV30
CAWSNLGQRNNEQFF
TGTGCCTGGAGTAATCTGGGACAGAGAAACAATGAGCAGTTCTTC
>TRBD1|TRBJ2-2|-|TRBV7-2
CASSLTGVGGELFF
TGTGCCAGCAGCCTGACAGGGGTAGGCGGGGAGCTGTTTTTT
>-|TRBJ2-7|-|TRBV7-9
CASTKRDRGSYEQYF
TGTGCCAGCACCAAACGCGACAGAGGTTCCTACGAGCAGTACTTC
>-|TRBJ2-1|once|TRBV6-5
CASSDGAQIAVEQFF
TGTGCCAGCAGCGATGGGGCTCAGATCGCGGTTGAGCAGTTCTTC
>-|TRBJ2-6|-|TRBV6-5
CASSSLVTGANVLTF
TGTGCCAGCAGTTCATTGGTAACTGGGGCCAACGTCCTGACTTTC
>TRBD2|TRBJ2-1|-|TRBV11-2
CASEREAPYNEQFF
TGTGCGTCAGAACGGGAGGCCCCCTACAATGAGCAGTTCTTC
>-|TRBJ1-1|few|TRBV6-5
CASSSQVMGRDTEAFF
TGTGCCAGCAGTTCCCAGGTGATGGGGAGGGACACTGAAGCTTTCTTT
>TRBD1|TRBJ2-7|-|TRBV10-2
CAMGQGTYEQYF
TGCGCCATGGGACAGGGTACCTACGAGCAGTACTTC
>-|TRBJ2-2|-|TRBV30
CAWRQLLGLSTSTGELFF
TGTGCCTGGAGACAACTATTAGGCCTTTCGACCTCCACCGGGGAGCTGTTTTTT
>-|TRBJ1-1|once|TRBV10-3
CAISNRGGIKNTEAFF
TGTGCCATCAGTAATAGGGGGGGAATTAAGAACACTGAAGCTTTCTTT
>-|TRBJ2-5|-|TRBV5-1
CASSLVQGGETQYF
TGCGCCAGCAGCTTGGTTCAGGGGGGAGAGACCCAGTACTTC
>-|TRBJ1-2|-|TRBV10-3
CAISESGTVHRGSYTF
TGTGCCATCAGTGAGTCGGGGACGGTCCATCGGGGAAGCTACACCTTC
>-|TRBJ1-1|-|TRBV18
CASSPPGVRTEAFF
TGTGCCAGCTCACCACCGGGGGTGCGCACTGAAGCTTTCTTT
>-|TRBJ1-2|-|TRBV4-1
CASSLWTERGYTF
TGCGCCAGCAGCCTTTGGACAGAACGAGGCTACACCTTC
>-|TRBJ1-5|once|TRBV3-1/TRBV3-2
CASSQGAYQPQHF
TGTGCCAGCAGCCAGGGGGCCTATCAGCCCCAGCATTTT
>TRBD2|TRBJ2-1|-|TRBV14
CASSQLERGHNEQFF
TGTGCCAGCAGCCAACTGGAGCGGGGCCACAATGAGCAGTTCTTC
>-|TRBJ2-1|-|TRBV7-2
CASSLSAVSYNEQFF
TGTGCCAGCAGCTTATCTGCAGTATCCTACAATGAGCAGTTCTTC
>TRBD1|TRBJ1-2|-|TRBV29-1
CSVDGTATLGIGGYTF
TGCAGCGTCGATGGGACAGCCACCTTGGGGATCGGAGGCTACACCTTC
>-|TRBJ1-4|-|TRBV2
CASSVSRKLFF
TGTGCCAGCAGTGTCAGCAGAAAACTGTTTTTT
>TRBD1|TRBJ1-5|-|TRBV28
CASSLRDRAFNQPQHF
TGTGCCAGCAGTTTAAGGGACAGGGCATTCAATCAGCCCCAGCATTTT
>TRBD1|TRBJ1-2|-|TRBV19
CASSPKTGARWYGYTF
TGTGCCAGTAGCCCTAAGACAGGGGCGCGGTGGTATGGCTACACCTTC
>-|TRBJ1-5|once|TRBV2
CASSLIPQPQHF
TGTGCCAGCAGTCTTATACCTCAGCCCCAGCATTTT
>-|TRBJ2-7|-|TRBV5-6
CASSFRGASGYEQYF
TGTGCCAGCAGCTTTCGTGGCGCCTCGGGCTACGAGCAGTACTTC
>-|TRBJ2-2|-|TRBV7-2
CASSLALNPLAGELFF
TGTGCCAGCAGCTTAGCGCTAAATCCCCTCGCCGGGGAGCTGTTTTTT
>TRBD2|TRBJ2-1|-|TRBV27
CASSSLLAGASSGQFF
TGTGCCAGCAGTTCCCTACTAGCGGGAGCTTCTAGTGGGCAGTTCTTC
>-|TRBJ1-4|-|TRBV20-1
CSAPRWEKLFF
TGCAGTGCCCCCCGCTGGGAAAAACTGTTTTTT
>TRBD2|TRBJ2-1|-|TRBV29-1
CSVHAFAGGPNEQFF
TGCAGCGTTCACGCCTTCGCGGGAGGGCCGAATGAGCAGTTCTTC
>TRBD1|TRBJ2-1|-|TRBV5-1
CASSLGQGKYNEQFF
TGCGCCAGCAGCCTGGGACAGGGAAAGTACAATGAGCAGTTCTTC
>-|TRBJ2-5|-|TRBV5-1
CASSFNGLSYQETQYF
TGCGCCAGCAGCTTTAATGGACTTTCGTACCAAGAGACCCAGTACTTC
>TRBD1|TRBJ2-1|-|TRBV7-2
CASSLRQGSSYNEQFF
TGTGCCAGCAGCTTAAGACAGGGGTCCTCCTACAATGAGCAGTTCTTC